A single sample gave rise to the 15 T cell receptor beta chains below, sequenced in a study of shared clonotypes between healthy human individuals. Assay used: immunoSEQ multiplex PCR; TCRdb lists only in-frame clones, some missing. Of about 1.9 million clones in the sample, 80% to 95% were seen once. The naive CD8 population came from CD45RO-negative cells selected for CCR7, without terminally differentiated effector memory CD45RA+ cells. The sequencing input was naive CD8+ T cells from PBMCs. The receptors originated from a man younger than 35 in good health. Some clones in this sample may be carry-over from other donors' samples.

Worth noting for this clone: Distinct nucleotide sequences in the sample also encode this CDR3. The chain employs TRBV5-4 and TRBJ1-2; D unclear. The V gene's germline CDR1 is SGHNT and CDR2 YYREEE (reference sequence). The CDR3 is made up of 14 amino acids. Trimming pared 2 bases from V and 0 bases from J, leaving 8 bases between. The CDR3 sequence: CASSLAGANYGYTF. The CDR3 DNA reads TGTGCCAGCAGCTTAGCAGGAGCTAACTATGGCTACACCTTC.

The V call is TRBV7-3, the J call TRBJ2-1, with D perhaps TRBD2 (6 bases). This CDR3 region has 15 residues. V lost 5 bases, J lost 8 bases, and 19 bases lay in between. In germline, CDR1 is SGHTA, CDR2 FQGTGA. Written as DNA, the CDR3 is TGTGCCAGCAGCCCCATCTTAGGAGGGCCCGATGAGCAGTTCTTC. Protein product: CASSPILGGPDEQFF.

This chain connects TRBV11-2 to TRBJ2-1; TRBD1 matches at 8 bases. Germline CDR1 and CDR2: SGHAT and FQNNGV. CDR3 length: 15 amino acids. Trimming took 4 bases from V and 0 from J; bases not matched to a gene: 2. The chain's CDR3 is CASSYGTGSYNEQFF. CDR3 bases: TGTGCCAGCAGCTACGGGACAGGCTCCTACAATGAGCAGTTCTTC.

A single count supports this clone. This chain connects TRBV6-1 to TRBJ1-5; maybe TRBD1 (6 bases). The CDR3 sequence is 14 residues long. Trimming took 4 bases from V and 4 from J, leaving 11 bases between them. From germline, CDR1 is MNHNS and CDR2 SASEGT. This CDR3 is CASSGRTENQPQHF. CDR3 nucleotides: TGTGCCAGCAGTGGTAGGACAGAAAATCAGCCCCAGCATTTT.

The count of this clone is one. This sequence joins TRBV9 and TRBJ2-3, with TRBD2 matching over 10 bases. Unmatched junction bases numbered 2, after V lost 2 bases and J lost 2 bases. Germline loops: CDR1 SGDLS, CDR2 YYNGEE. The CDR3 totals 15 residues. The CDR3 loop is CASSVSGRPTDTQYF. DNA for the CDR3: TGTGCCAGCAGCGTTAGCGGGAGGCCCACAGATACGCAGTATTTT.

The chain is built from TRBV7-9 and TRBJ2-5, with 8 bases fitting TRBD2. The V gene end was trimmed by 3 bases and the J gene end by 6 bases; junction bases not matched to a gene: 9. The CDR3 extends over 15 amino acids. CDR1 SEHNR and CDR2 FQNEAQ come from the germline V gene (reference sequence). In DNA, the CDR3 is TGTGCCAGCAGCTTGGTCGGGAGGGCCGCAAAGACCCAGTACTTC. As protein: CASSLVGRAAKTQYF. The full variable domain, its missing parts supplied by reference TRBV7-9 and TRBJ2-5, is DTGVSQNPRHKITKRGQNVTFRCDPISEHNRLYWYRQTLGQGPEFLTYFQNEAQLEKSRLLSDRFSAERPKGSFSTLEIQRTEQGDSAMYLCASSLVGRAAKTQYFGPGTRLLVL.

J is TRBJ2-7 and V is TRBV5-1; 9 nucleotides match TRBD1. The CDR3 totals 15 residues. Germline CDR1 is SGHRS and CDR2 is YFSETQ. Trimming took 1 base from V and 5 from J; bases not matched to a gene: 7. This CDR3 is CASSLIPGQGDEQYF. In nucleotides, the CDR3 is TGCGCCAGCAGCTTGATCCCGGGACAGGGCGACGAGCAGTACTTC.

The rearrangement links TRBV11-3 to TRBJ2-3; TRBD1 might be the D (6 bases). This CDR3 has 16 residues. The V gene's germline CDR1 is SGHNT and CDR2 YENEEA. V lost 5 bases to trimming and J lost 1 base, with 16 bases between them. The CDR3 sequence: CASSPKVAGGTDTQYF. CDR3 DNA sequence: TGTGCCAGCAGCCCAAAGGTGGCAGGGGGCACAGATACGCAGTATTTT.

The V and J genes are TRBV9 and TRBJ2-5; D may be TRBD1 (6 bases). The CDR3 length is 16 residues. Germline V CDR1 and CDR2: SGDLS, YYNGEE. V lost 4 bases and J 1 base, leaving 17 bases between the germline ends. The CDR3: CASSPPRGGIQETQYF. DNA of the CDR3: TGTGCCAGCAGCCCCCCCAGGGGCGGTATCCAAGAGACCCAGTACTTC.

This clone has just a few counts. In the same sample, other DNA sequences code for this CDR3. The chain uses TRBV5-1 and TRBJ1-1; D not certain. Between the trimmed V and J ends, which lost 1 base and 1 base, there was a span of 5 bases. The V gene's germline CDR1 is SGHRS and CDR2 YFSETQ. The CDR3 covers 13 residues. The CDR3 DNA is TGCGCCAGCAGCTTGACGGGGAACACTGAAGCTTTCTTT. Encoded protein: CASSLTGNTEAFF.

The genes are TRBV6-8 and TRBJ1-5; no clear D. Germline V gene data show CDR1 as MNHGY and CDR2 as SAAAGT. V was pared by 7 bases and J by 4 bases, with 20 bases between. The CDR3 extends over 16 amino acids. CDR3 in amino acids: CASMTPFTLNNQPQHF. As DNA, the CDR3 is TGTGCCAGCATGACCCCCTTTACCCTGAATAATCAGCCCCAGCATTTT.

This clone was detected only once. The chain recombines TRBV5-4 with TRBJ2-1; weak D call: TRBD2 (5 bases). The ends were cut back, 2 bases at V and 8 bases at J, with 17 bases in the middle. The CDR3 sequence is 15 residues long. Germline-derived CDR1 and CDR2 are SGHNT and YYREEE (reference sequence). The CDR3 region is CASSFNKGRGYEQFF. For the CDR3, the DNA is TGTGCCAGCAGCTTCAATAAAGGGAGAGGGTATGAGCAGTTCTTC.

V gene TRBV7-9 combines with J gene TRBJ2-7; unclear D gene. This CDR3 comprises 12 residues. The germline gives CDR1 SEHNR, CDR2 FQNEAQ (reference sequence). The V gene lost 4 bases and the J gene lost 7 bases, with 11 bases spanning the gap. The CDR3, as DNA: TGTGCCAGCAGCTCCGGTACGTGGGAGCAGTACTTC. This gives the protein CASSSGTWEQYF.

This chain uses TRBV30 with TRBJ1-1; D remains ambiguous. Germline V lookup: CDR1 GTSNPN, CDR2 SVGIG (reference sequence). Trimming pared 3 bases from V and 4 bases from J, leaving 12 bases between. There are 13 residues in the CDR3. The CDR3 nucleotides read TGTGCCTGGAGCCCACACGGGAGCACTGAAGCTTTCTTT. Encoded protein: CAWSPHGSTEAFF.

J is TRBJ1-5 and V is TRBV6-6; D unclear. Between the trimmed V and J ends, which lost 4 bases and 1 base, there was a span of 8 bases. This CDR3 has 14 residues. Germline V lookup: CDR1 MNHNY, CDR2 SVGAGI (reference sequence). CDR3 nucleotides: TGTGCCAGCAGTTCCTTGGAGAGCAATCAGCCCCAGCATTTT. Translated: CASSSLESNQPQHF.